These T cell receptor beta chains were read from a single sample in a study of blood T cell repertoires in COVID-19. TCRdb keeps only in-frame clones here, not all; method: immunoSEQ multiplex PCR. This sample has about 120,000 clones, with 88% found just once. Material for sequencing was peripheral blood. Receptors originate from a human donor in a cohort sampled during active COVID-19. CDR3s include the opening cysteine and the closing phenylalanine or tryptophan. A D gene is named only where the DNA matches it firmly. Rows give clone size only sometimes, using once, few, many, or a class for an expanded clone.

J: TRBJ1-6; size: NA; V: TRBV15; D: NA; CDR3: CATSREGPYNSPLHF; DNA: TGTGCCACCAGCAGAGAGGGGCCCTATAATTCACCCCTCCACTTT
J: TRBJ2-5; size: NA; V: TRBV9; D: NA; CDR3: CASSVGQQETQYF; DNA: TGTGCCAGCAGCGTAGGCCAGCAAGAGACCCAGTACTTC
J: TRBJ2-5; size: once; V: TRBV7-2; D: TRBD2; CDR3: CASSLAGGPRETQYF; DNA: TGTGCCAGCAGCTTAGCGGGAGGGCCGAGGGAGACCCAGTACTTC
J: TRBJ1-5; size: NA; V: TRBV20-1; D: TRBD1; CDR3: CSASRQGAGDQPQHF; DNA: TGCAGTGCTAGTCGGCAGGGGGCCGGAGATCAGCCCCAGCATTTT
J: TRBJ2-2; size: NA; V: TRBV5-1; D: TRBD1; CDR3: CASSATNTGGTGELFF; DNA: TGCGCCAGCAGCGCCACAAACACAGGGGGCACCGGGGAGCTGTTTTTT
J: TRBJ2-3; size: NA; V: TRBV24-1; D: TRBD2; CDR3: CATSDSSGGQDTQYF; DNA: TGTGCCACCAGTGATTCAAGCGGGGGGCAAGATACGCAGTATTTT
J: TRBJ2-7; size: NA; V: TRBV9; D: TRBD2; CDR3: CASSPSGGVVSPGLAASYEQYF; DNA: TGTGCCAGCAGCCCCTCAGGGGGCGTAGTGTCCCCGGGACTAGCGGCCTCCTACGAGCAGTACTTC
J: TRBJ2-1; size: NA; V: TRBV18; D: TRBD1; CDR3: CASSRMTQGVDEQFF; DNA: TGTGCCAGCTCACGGATGACACAGGGGGTAGATGAGCAGTTCTTC
J: TRBJ1-1; size: once; V: TRBV10-3; D: NA; CDR3: CAIGSERDTFQDEAFF; DNA: TGTGCCATCGGATCAGAACGGGACACATTTCAAGATGAAGCTTTCTTT
J: TRBJ1-4; size: NA; V: TRBV7-9; D: NA; CDR3: CASSTTEGKGVREKLFF; DNA: TGTGCCAGCAGCACCACTGAAGGGAAGGGAGTCAGAGAAAAACTGTTTTTT
J: TRBJ1-3; size: NA; V: TRBV6-5; D: NA; CDR3: CASSYSTMPSGNTIYF; DNA: TGTGCCAGCAGTTACTCGACAATGCCCTCCGGAAACACCATATATTTT
J: TRBJ2-6; size: once; V: TRBV4-2; D: NA; CDR3: CASSQEGAMGGANVLTF; DNA: TGTGCCAGCAGCCAAGAGGGAGCCATGGGGGGGGCCAACGTCCTGACTTTC
J: TRBJ1-5; size: NA; V: TRBV21-1; D: NA; CDR3: CASPRQENQPQHF; DNA: TGTGCCAGCCCGCGTCAGGAAAATCAGCCCCAGCATTTT